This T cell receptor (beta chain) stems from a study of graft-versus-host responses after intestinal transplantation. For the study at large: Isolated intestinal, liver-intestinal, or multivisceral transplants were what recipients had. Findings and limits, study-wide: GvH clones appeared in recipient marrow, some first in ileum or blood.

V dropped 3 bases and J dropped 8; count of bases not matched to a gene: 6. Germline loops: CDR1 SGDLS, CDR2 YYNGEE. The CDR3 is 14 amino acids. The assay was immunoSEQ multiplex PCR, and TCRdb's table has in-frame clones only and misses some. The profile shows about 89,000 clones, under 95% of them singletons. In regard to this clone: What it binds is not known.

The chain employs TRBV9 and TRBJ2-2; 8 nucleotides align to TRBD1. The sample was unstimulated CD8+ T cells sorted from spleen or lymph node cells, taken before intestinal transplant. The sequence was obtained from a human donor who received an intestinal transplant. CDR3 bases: TGTGCCAGCAGCGGAGACAGGGGCGGAGGGGAGCTGTTTTTT. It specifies CASSGDRGGGELFF.